Listed below are T cell receptor beta chains from one sample, sequenced in a study of T cell responses to AZD1222 COVID-19 vaccine. Method: immunoSEQ multiplex PCR; TCRdb's copy keeps in-frame clones and lacks some. In the table there are some 97,000 clones, 80% to 95% of which are singletons. The source was peripheral blood, collected on day 0 of AZD1222 vaccination. The receptors were gathered from an adult in good health. CDR3s include the opening cysteine and the closing phenylalanine or tryptophan. The D gene is left open where the match is weak. Clone size is not always given. Where it is, it says once, few, many or a class for expanded clones.

V	D	J	size	length	DNA	CDR3
TRBV4-1	TRBD2	TRBJ2-3	.	16	TGCGCCAGCAGCCAAGCCCCTAGCGGAAATACAGATACGCAGTATTTT	CASSQAPSGNTDTQYF
TRBV19	TRBD1	TRBJ2-7	.	16	TGTGCCAGTAGTATGGCCCCGGGACAGCCCACCTACGAGCAGTACTTC	CASSMAPGQPTYEQYF
TRBV2	.	TRBJ1-6	.	15	TGTGCCAGCACCCCGTCTTCAGTTTCGAATTCACCCCTCCACTTT	CASTPSSVSNSPLHF
TRBV29-1	TRBD1	TRBJ2-7	.	16	TGCAGCGTACGGGCCCGATCGGGACAGGACTCCTACGAGCAGTACTTC	CSVRARSGQDSYEQYF
TRBV7-9	TRBD1	TRBJ2-7	.	15	TGTGCCAGCAGCTTAGTGACAGGGACGAGTGGAAAGCAGTACTTC	CASSLVTGTSGKQYF
TRBV19	.	TRBJ1-2	.	15	TGTGCCAGTAGTATAGTCTCGGGGGCAGACTATGGCTACACCTTC	CASSIVSGADYGYTF
TRBV27	TRBD2	TRBJ2-7	.	15	TGTGCCAGCCGATGGACTAGCGGACATTTCTACGAGCAGTACTTC	CASRWTSGHFYEQYF
TRBV7-6	TRBD1	TRBJ1-4	.	17	TGTGCCAGCAGCGAGGGACAGGGAGGGAGGACTAATGAAAAACTGTTTTTT	CASSEGQGGRTNEKLFF
TRBV4-1	.	TRBJ1-5	.	16	TGCGCCAGCAGCCAAGTTGATATGGGGCTGACCGGGCCCCAGCATTTT	CASSQVDMGLTGPQHF
TRBV19	.	TRBJ1-2	.	13	TGTGCCAGTAGCCAACAGGGCAACTATGGCTACACCTTC	CASSQQGNYGYTF
TRBV5-1	TRBD2	TRBJ2-1	.	15	TGCGCCAGCAGCTTGGGACTAGCGGATTACAATGAGCAGTTCTTC	CASSLGLADYNEQFF
TRBV19	.	TRBJ1-1	.	14	TGTGCCAGTAGTGCCACAGTCTTGAACACTGAAGCTTTCTTT	CASSATVLNTEAFF
TRBV4-1	TRBD2	TRBJ2-1	once	19	TGCGCCAGCAGCCAAGATAGTACCGAGGCTAGCGGGATTTCTAATGAGCAGTTCTTC	CASSQDSTEASGISNEQFF
TRBV28	.	TRBJ2-4	.	12	TGTGCCAGCAGGGACCGAGGGATAATTCAGTACTTC	CASRDRGIIQYF
TRBV28	.	TRBJ2-7	.	16	TGTGCCAGCAGTTCCCTAGGGTGGGGGGCCTCCTACGAGCAGTACTTC	CASSSLGWGASYEQYF
TRBV27	TRBD2	TRBJ2-7	.	12	TGTGCCAGCCACACCTCGGGGGGCGAGCAGTACTTC	CASHTSGGEQYF